The clone carrying this TCR beta chain appeared a few times. The data belong to a study of T cells after yellow fever vaccination. Each CDR3 protein is one row after TCRdb ran MiXCR on the 5' RACE reads. The sample includes more than 200,000 distinct CDR3 sequences, about 3.7% of them seen just once. J was trimmed by 0 bases and V by 1 base; bases with no gene match: 3. From germline, CDR1 is LNHDA and CDR2 SQIVND (reference sequence). This CDR3 comprises 16 residues. This sequence joins TRBV19 and TRBJ2-3; 8 bases match TRBD2. Material: PBMCs, obtained 15 days after the yellow fever booster vaccination. The TCR comes from a man aged 18 to 29 who received the YFV17D yellow fever vaccine. The CDR3, as DNA: TGTGCCAGTAGTATAGTTGCGGGGGGAAGCACAGATACGCAGTATTTT. This codes for CASSIVAGGSTDTQYF. The full variable domain, rest sourced from reference TRBV19 and TRBJ2-3, is DGGITQSPKYLFRKEGQNVTLSCEQNLNHDAMYWYRQDPGQGLRLIYYSQIVNDFQKGDIAEGYSVSREKKESFPLTVTSAQKNPTAFYLCASSIVAGGSTDTQYFGPGTRLTVL.